This T cell receptor (beta chain) stems from a study of cytomegalovirus exposure and HLA in healthy donors (dated by TCRdb to the late 2010s). Describing the broader study: An earlier analysis of about 530 of the donors reported roughly 300 Gb of sequence data and 95 million to 130 million unique TCR beta sequences obtained from roughly 180 million T cells. Approximately 310 gigabases of sequencing data and around 87 million unique TCR sequences were included in an early release covering roughly 600 HLA-typed donors. The genetic ancestry cluster associated with self-reported Caucasian donors included 81% of the approximately 430 genotyped donors. The study aimed to test whether cataloging public T cell receptors could reveal signatures of past pathogen exposure. The study used immunosequencing to profile the T cell repertoires of 670 or so subjects and linked those repertoires to cytomegalovirus serostatus. Besides the first cohort of 666 subjects, a separate validation cohort made up of 120 different subjects was used. To predict cytomegalovirus infection status, the study brought together high-throughput TCR immunosequencing, statistical association of individual TCRs with disease status, and machine learning. A later analysis re-analyzed previously published TCR beta repertoires from roughly 630 donors and added high-resolution HLA genotyping to study TCR occurrence patterns. Rather than using new phenotypic data, the later analysis identified candidate immune exposures from TCR beta sequences and from how often those sequences occurred across donors. An earlier analysis of nearly 600 of the donors applied high-throughput TCR beta sequencing to assess whether each TCR beta V gene segment acted as functional or pseudogenic. Donor age, sex, ethnicity and CMV serostatus were compiled together with the repertoire data. A later genetic analysis used genome-wide SNP genotypes for about 65% of the 666 donors, treating that subset as a discovery cohort. All discovery cohort repertoires had been generated using a single sequencing platform. Class I and class II HLA loci were covered by the typing at four-digit resolution. Typing coverage varied by locus: 629-630 donors for A, B, C, DRB1 and DQB1; some 520 for DQA1; about 600 for DPA1; roughly 450 for DPB1. Because of strong linkage in the cohort, 4 to 6 DR-DQ haplotypes were treated as single units for association and clustering. Among about 370 genotyped donors of the cohort, an average of about 220,000 unique TCR beta nucleotide sequences was sequenced per donor, of which about 19% were non-productive. Broader findings and caveats from the paper: Because HLA typing was unavailable for some donors at each locus, only the typed subset was used in association tests. Cytomegalovirus status was reported to be diagnosed by the classifier with high specificity and sensitivity in both the original and validation cohorts. A group of highly shared sequence variants was considered likely to be a technical artifact of the sequencing pipeline. At a false discovery rate of 0.05, a later analysis linked 15,000 to 20,000 TCR beta sequences to specific HLA alleles. An earlier analysis of around 540 of the donors showed that most TCR beta V segments appeared in productive rearrangements either about 90% or about 30% of the time, which broadly matched IMGT annotations. An association between a missense DCLRE1C variant and V-gene and J-gene trimming of TCR beta chains was found in a later genetic analysis and replicated in an independent cohort. Linkage disequilibrium might explain the correlated functional status among segregating V segments, but an unknown experimental factor could not be ruled out. A later analysis found that HLA-associated TCR beta chains were more clonally expanded and had lower generation probabilities than equally common non-associated chains. Some IMGT-functional V segments, including TRBV6-2 and TRBV6-3, could not be told apart with the 87-base-pair reads, so those segments were excluded. The authors suggested that the approach could potentially be extended to other disease states and immunological phenotypes. This cohort had only TCR beta chains sequenced, and the lack of alpha or paired-chain data limited which features could be detected. A few of the identified cytomegalovirus-associated TCR beta chains were confirmed in vitro to be specific for cytomegalovirus antigens. Most TCR sequences were seen in very few donors, while some public TCRs were found in many individuals. Fewer than 20 rarely observed V segments, including chromosome 9 orphons, were excluded from the earlier analysis of a few hundred of the donors because counts were too low. A later analysis found that TCR association rates varied across HLA loci, with DRB1 alleles showing the most associated TCRs and HLA-C alleles the fewest. Roughly uniform sequencing depth across donors was assumed in presence/absence analyses, although this assumption may not hold. Several of the top co-occurrence clusters appeared to be linked to parvovirus B19, influenza, CMV and Epstein-Barr virus, according to a later analysis. When HLA alleles, especially DR and DQ, strongly co-occurred, TCR associations were difficult to assign to individual alleles. A further reported finding was that TCR beta sequences accurately predicted the HLA-A and HLA-B alleles for most subjects in the first cohort. According to a later genetic analysis, donors in an Asian-associated ancestry cluster had fewer N-insertions in productive TCRs than the approximately 700-donor mean. For the cohort, immune exposure information was limited to CMV serostatus. A later analysis found that most CMV-associated TCR beta chains appeared HLA-restricted, with HLA associations seemingly driven largely by CMV exposure. A total of around 150 TCR beta chains were listed by the study as associated with cytomegalovirus.

In total, approximately 610 healthy bone marrow donors made up the cohort. Cohort members were all nominally healthy when sampled, although unrecorded immune exposures were likely present. The donor tested CMV seronegative and was one of the 352 seronegative cohort members. Each donor provided a peripheral blood sample, and peripheral blood mononuclear cells were used for TCR beta sequencing. The Qiagen DNeasy Blood Extraction Kit was used to extract genomic DNA from the blood cell samples. Libraries were prepared through the immunoSEQ multiplex PCR assay. For the multiplex PCR, a mixture combining 60 forward primers for TCR Vbeta segments and 13 reverse primers for TCR Jbeta segments was used. The CDR3 region of rearranged TCR beta genes was amplified from genomic DNA by a multiplex PCR assay. The amplified TCR beta libraries were sequenced on the Illumina HiSeq System as 87-base-pair reads. From the authors' description of their analysis: A later analysis tallied some 79 million unique TCR beta chains across the 650 to 750 repertoires, and approximately 12 million of those chains were shared by two or more donors. Raw reads were error-corrected and collapsed into unique sequences by a nearest-neighbor algorithm in which closely related sequences were merged to remove PCR and sequencing errors. V, D and J gene segments were assigned by aligning CDR3 sequences to IMGT reference sequences. For a sequence to be retained, a match of at least six nucleotides to both a V gene segment and a J gene segment was required. Rearrangements were classified as productive when the CDR3 lacked stop codons and remained in frame with V and J, and all other rearrangements were classified as non-productive. CDR3 was defined by IMGT convention, running from the second conserved V-encoded cysteine to the conserved J-encoded phenylalanine. In an earlier analysis of 550 to 650 of the donors, sequences lacking an unambiguous match to a single V gene segment were excluded. An earlier analysis of 587 of the donors called V segments functional above 56.7% productive rearrangements and segregating when the between-donor standard deviation exceeded 5%. A statistical classification framework was built to diagnose cytomegalovirus status from the catalog of TCR beta chain sequences. V and J gene assignment, in a later analysis, came from comparing TCR nucleotide sequences with IMGT/GENE-DB human TR gene sequences. A later analysis assigned CDR3 sequences and most-parsimonious VDJ recombination scenarios with the TCRdist pipeline. In a later analysis, each TCR beta chain was defined by its CDR3 amino acid sequence together with its V-gene family, and reads lacking a unique V-gene family were excluded. In a later analysis, 500 to 650 highly shared, low-generation-probability nucleotide sequences were removed to address suspected cross-contamination and a sequencing artifact. A later analysis calculated a clonal expansion index for each public chain from normalized within-repertoire ranks of inferred template counts. A later analysis computed generation probabilities with a VDJ recombination model fitted to out-of-frame rearrangements, and checked the results against IGoR. A later analysis scored TCR-TCR, TCR-HLA and TCR-CMV co-occurrence with hypergeometric tests, applying a repertoire-size bias correction to TCR pairs. In a later analysis, false discovery rates were estimated by permuting HLA or CMV assignments 20 times. A later analysis grouped co-occurring TCRs with DBSCAN, adding TCRdist sequence similarity when clustering within HLA-allele-positive subsets. Repertoires with fewer than 30,000 or more than 120,000 public chains were left out of co-occurrence clustering, as were about five repertoires with anomalous nucleotide sharing. TCRdb mirrors the immuneACCESS table, restricted to in-frame sequences. Some clones are absent from its copies; in checked studies, under half trace to an unresolved V gene, and the reason for the others is unknown. Clonal size and the V and J genes are those of that table, whereas D and trimming came from the DNA. This sample has around 130,000 clones in its table, and around 81% of those were observed once. About 0.76% of the sample goes to the ten largest clones.

V loses 7 bases at its end and J loses 5 bases; junction bases beyond the gene matches: 5. CDR1 and CDR2 are read off the germline V gene as SQVTM and ANQGSEA. The CDR3 numbers 12 amino acids, ends counted. Just CDR3 DNA is preserved here, 36 bases in frame from base 1. A note on this clone: Its antigen remains undetermined. Since the CDR3 does not end with the conserved phenylalanine or tryptophan, this likely comes from a read error.

The chain employs TRBV29-1 and TRBJ1-1, with 9 middle bases fitting TRBD1. This receptor was identified in a man aged 18 to 35 in good health and CMV-seronegative. Sequenced: PBMCs. The DNA is as follows: TGCAGCGCGGACAGGGGAGGGACTGAAGCTTTCTCT. This codes for CSADRGGTEAFS.